This TCR beta chain was sequenced for a study of identical twins. This clonotype was seen many times. The CDR3 spans 13 residues. Per the germline V gene, CDR1 is DFQATT and CDR2 is SNEGSKA (reference sequence). V lost 6 bases, J lost 2 bases, and 3 bases stayed unmatched. TCRdb analysed the 5' RACE reads with MiXCR anew, one entry per CDR3 protein. The table lists some 760,000 distinct CDR3 sequences, roughly 18% of them singletons. The sample was also reused in another study, on T cells expressing NK-cell markers. Per that paper: Out of eight donors sequenced, seven tested HCMV-seropositive and the remaining one seronegative. Of the CD8+ T cell pool in five or six donors, about 1.0-8% was accounted for by dominant NKG2C+ clonotypes.

The clonotype was recovered from a woman aged 18-30 years in good health. The sample was PBMCs. V is TRBV20-1 and J is TRBJ2-7; TRBD1 aligns across 11 bases. DNA of the CDR3: TGCAGTGCAGAGGGACAGGGGGCCTACGAGCAGTACTTC. The encoded protein is CSAEGQGAYEQYF.